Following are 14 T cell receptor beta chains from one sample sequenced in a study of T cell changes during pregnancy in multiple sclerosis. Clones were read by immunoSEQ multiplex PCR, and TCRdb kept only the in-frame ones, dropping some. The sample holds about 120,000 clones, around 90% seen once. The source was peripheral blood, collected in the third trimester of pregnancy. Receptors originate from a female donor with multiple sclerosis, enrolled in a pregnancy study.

The CDR3 DNA reads as TGTGCCAGCAGCCAATACGGGTTCTCTGGGGCCAACGTCCTGACTTTC. It codes for CASSQYGFSGANVLTF. The rearrangement uses TRBV5-6 and TRBJ2-6, with D unclear. The CDR3 sequence is 16 residues long. V was cut by 4 bases and J by 0 bases, with 11 bases left in between. CDR1 is SGHDT, CDR2 YYEEEE, per germline.

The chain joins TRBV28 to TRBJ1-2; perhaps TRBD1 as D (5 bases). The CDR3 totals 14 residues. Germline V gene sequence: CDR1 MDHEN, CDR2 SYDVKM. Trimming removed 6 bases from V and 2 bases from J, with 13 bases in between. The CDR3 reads CASRLQEGNYGYTF. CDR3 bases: TGTGCCAGCAGGTTACAGGAGGGCAACTATGGCTACACCTTC.

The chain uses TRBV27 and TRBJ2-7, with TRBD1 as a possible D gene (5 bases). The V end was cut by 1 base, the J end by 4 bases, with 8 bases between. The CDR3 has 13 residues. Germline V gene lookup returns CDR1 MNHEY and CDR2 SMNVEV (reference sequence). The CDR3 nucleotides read TGTGCCAGCAGTTTATTGCAGGGTTACGAGCAGTACTTC. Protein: CASSLLQGYEQYF.

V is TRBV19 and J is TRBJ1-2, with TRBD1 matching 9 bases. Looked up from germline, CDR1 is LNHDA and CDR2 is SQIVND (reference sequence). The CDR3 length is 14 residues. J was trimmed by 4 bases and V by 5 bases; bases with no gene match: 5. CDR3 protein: CASSPTGGFYGYTF. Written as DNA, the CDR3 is TGTGCCAGTAGTCCAACAGGGGGCTTCTATGGCTACACCTTC.

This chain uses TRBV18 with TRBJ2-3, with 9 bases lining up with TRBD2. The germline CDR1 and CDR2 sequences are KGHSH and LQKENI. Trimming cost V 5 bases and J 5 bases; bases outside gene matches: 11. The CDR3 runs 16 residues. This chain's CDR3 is CASSSLSGSSRDTQYF. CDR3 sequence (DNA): TGTGCCAGCTCATCCCTTAGCGGGAGCTCCAGAGATACGCAGTATTTT.

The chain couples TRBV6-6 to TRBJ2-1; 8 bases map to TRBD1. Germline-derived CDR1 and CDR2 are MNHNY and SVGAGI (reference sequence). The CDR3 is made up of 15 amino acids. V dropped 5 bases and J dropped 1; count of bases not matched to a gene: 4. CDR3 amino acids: CASSTRDRSYNEQFF. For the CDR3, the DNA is TGTGCCAGCAGTACCCGGGACAGGTCCTACAATGAGCAGTTCTTC.

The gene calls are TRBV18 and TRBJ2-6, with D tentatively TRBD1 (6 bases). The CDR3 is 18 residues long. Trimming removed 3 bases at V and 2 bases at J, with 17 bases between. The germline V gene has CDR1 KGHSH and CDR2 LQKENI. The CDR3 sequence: CASSPPYRAGAGANVLTF. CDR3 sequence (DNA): TGTGCCAGCTCACCTCCATACAGGGCCGGGGCTGGGGCCAACGTCCTGACTTTC.

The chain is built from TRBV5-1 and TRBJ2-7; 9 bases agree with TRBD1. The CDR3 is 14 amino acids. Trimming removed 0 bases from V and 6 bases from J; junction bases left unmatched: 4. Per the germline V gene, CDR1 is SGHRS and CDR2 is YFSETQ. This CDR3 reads CASSLGQGVGEQYF. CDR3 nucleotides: TGCGCCAGCAGCTTGGGACAGGGGGTTGGCGAGCAGTACTTC.

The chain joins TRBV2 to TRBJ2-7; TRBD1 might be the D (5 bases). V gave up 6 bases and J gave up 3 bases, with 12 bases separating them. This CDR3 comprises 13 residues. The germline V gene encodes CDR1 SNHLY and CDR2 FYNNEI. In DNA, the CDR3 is TGTGCCAGCAGAACAGGAGTAAACTACGAGCAGTACTTC. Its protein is CASRTGVNYEQYF. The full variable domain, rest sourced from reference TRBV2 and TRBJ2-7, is EPEVTQTPSHQVTQMGQEVILRCVPISNHLYFYWYRQILGQKVEFLVSFYNNEISEKSEIFDDQFSVERPDGSNFTLKIRSTKLEDSAMYFCASRTGVNYEQYFGPGTRLTVT.

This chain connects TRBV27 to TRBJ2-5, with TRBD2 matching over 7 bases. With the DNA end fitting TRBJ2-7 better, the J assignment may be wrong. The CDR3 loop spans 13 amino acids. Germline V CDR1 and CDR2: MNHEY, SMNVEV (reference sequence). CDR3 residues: CASRWGEGSEQYF. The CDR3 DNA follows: TGTGCCAGCAGGTGGGGGGAGGGCAGCGAGCAGTACTTC.

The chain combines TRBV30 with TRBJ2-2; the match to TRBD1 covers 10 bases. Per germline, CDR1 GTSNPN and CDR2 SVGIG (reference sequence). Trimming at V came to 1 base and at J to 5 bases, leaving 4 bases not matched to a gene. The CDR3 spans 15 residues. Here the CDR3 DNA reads TGTGCCTGGAGTGCGGACAGGGGGGTAACCGGGGAGCTGTTTTTT. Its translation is CAWSADRGVTGELFF.

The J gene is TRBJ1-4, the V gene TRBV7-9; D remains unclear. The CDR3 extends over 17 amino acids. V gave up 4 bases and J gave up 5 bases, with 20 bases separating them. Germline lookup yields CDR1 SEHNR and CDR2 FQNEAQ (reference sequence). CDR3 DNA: TGTGCCAGCAGCTCTCAGACAACGGACGGGAGCAATGAAAAACTGTTTTTT. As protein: CASSSQTTDGSNEKLFF.

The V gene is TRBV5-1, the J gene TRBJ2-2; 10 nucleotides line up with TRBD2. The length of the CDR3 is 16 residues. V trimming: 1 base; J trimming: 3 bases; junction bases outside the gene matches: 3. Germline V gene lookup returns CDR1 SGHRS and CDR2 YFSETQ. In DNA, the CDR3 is TGCGCCAGCAGCTTGAGGCTAGCGGGAGACACCGGGGAGCTGTTTTTT. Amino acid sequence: CASSLRLAGDTGELFF. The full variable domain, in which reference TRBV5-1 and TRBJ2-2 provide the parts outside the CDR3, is KAGVTQTPRYLIKTRGQQVTLSCSPISGHRSVSWYQQTPGQGLQFLFEYFSETQRNKGNFPGRFSGRQFSNSRSEMNVSTLELGDSALYLCASSLRLAGDTGELFFGEGSRLTVL.

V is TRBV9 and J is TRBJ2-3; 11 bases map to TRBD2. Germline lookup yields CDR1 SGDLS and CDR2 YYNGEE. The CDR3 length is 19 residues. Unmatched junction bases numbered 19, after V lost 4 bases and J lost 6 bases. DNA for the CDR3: TGTGCCAGCAGCCCCCGACTAGCGGGGTTAGGAGGGGGTAGGGATACGCAGTATTTT. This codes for CASSPRLAGLGGGRDTQYF. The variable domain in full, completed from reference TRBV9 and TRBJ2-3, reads DSGVTQTPKHLITATGQRVTLRCSPRSGDLSVYWYQQSLDQGLQFLIQYYNGEERAKGNILERFSAQQFPDLHSELNLSSLELGDSALYFCASSPRLAGLGGGRDTQYFGPGTRLTVL.